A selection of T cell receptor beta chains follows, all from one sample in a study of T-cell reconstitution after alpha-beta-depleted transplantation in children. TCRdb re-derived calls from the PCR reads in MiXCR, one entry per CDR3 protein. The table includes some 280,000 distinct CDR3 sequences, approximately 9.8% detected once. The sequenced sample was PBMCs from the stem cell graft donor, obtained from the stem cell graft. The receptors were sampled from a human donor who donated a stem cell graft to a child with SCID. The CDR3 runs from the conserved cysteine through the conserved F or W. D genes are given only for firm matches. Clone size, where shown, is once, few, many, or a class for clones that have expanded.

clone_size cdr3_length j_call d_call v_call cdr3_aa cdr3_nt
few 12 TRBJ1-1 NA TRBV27 CASRLGGEEAFF TGTGCCAGCAGACTAGGAGGGGAGGAAGCTTTCTTT
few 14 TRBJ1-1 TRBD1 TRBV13 CASTPDRANTEAFF TGTGCCAGCACCCCGGACAGGGCGAACACTGAAGCTTTCTTT
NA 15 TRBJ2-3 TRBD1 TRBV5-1 CASSAGQGEVDTQYF TGCGCCAGCAGCGCGGGACAGGGGGAGGTAGATACGCAGTATTTT
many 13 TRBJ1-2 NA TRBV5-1 CASSSTANYGYTF TGCGCCAGCAGCTCGACAGCTAACTATGGCTACACCTTC
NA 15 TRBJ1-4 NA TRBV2 CASSEARDMREKLFF TGTGCCAGCAGTGAAGCAAGGGATATGCGTGAAAAACTGTTTTTT
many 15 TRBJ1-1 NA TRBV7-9 CASSLVGGLNTEAFF TGTGCCAGCAGCTTAGTTGGGGGATTGAACACTGAAGCTTTCTTT
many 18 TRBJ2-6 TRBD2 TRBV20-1 CSALMFRGGFSGANVLTF TGCAGTGCCCTGATGTTTCGGGGGGGGTTCTCTGGGGCCAACGTCCTGACTTTC
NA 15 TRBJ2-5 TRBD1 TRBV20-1 CSARRTGGVPETQYF TGCAGTGCTAGGAGGACAGGGGGCGTACCAGAGACCCAGTACTTC
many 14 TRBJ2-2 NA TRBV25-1 CASGLRGPTGELFF TGTGCCAGCGGATTAAGAGGGCCCACCGGGGAGCTGTTTTTT
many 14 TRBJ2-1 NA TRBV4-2 CASSQETVVGEQFF TGTGCCAGCAGCCAGGAGACAGTTGTGGGTGAGCAGTTCTTC
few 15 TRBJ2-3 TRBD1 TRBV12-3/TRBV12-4 CASNTGGVGTDTQYF TGTGCCAGCAATACAGGGGGCGTCGGCACAGATACGCAGTATTTT
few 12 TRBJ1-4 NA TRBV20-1 CSASQANEKLFF TGCAGTGCTAGTCAAGCTAATGAAAAACTGTTTTTT
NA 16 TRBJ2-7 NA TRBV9 CASSVGTGTLPYEQYF TGTGCCAGCAGCGTAGGTACAGGGACCTTACCCTACGAGCAGTACTTC
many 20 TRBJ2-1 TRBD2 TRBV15 CATSRDRRLAGGLSMHEQFF TGTGCCACCAGCAGAGATAGGAGACTAGCGGGGGGGCTAAGCATGCATGAGCAGTTCTTC
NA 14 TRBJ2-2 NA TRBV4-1 CASSGQEYTGELFF TGCGCCAGCAGCGGTCAGGAGTACACCGGGGAGCTGTTTTTT
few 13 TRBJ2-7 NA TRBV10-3 CAISRDNTYEQYF TGTGCCATCAGCCGGGACAACACCTACGAGCAGTACTTC
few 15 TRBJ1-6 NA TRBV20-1 CSASFGIGYRGSLHF TGCAGTGCTAGTTTCGGGATAGGGTACCGGGGCTCCCTCCACTTT
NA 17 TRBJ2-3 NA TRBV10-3 CAISESVGSSSPDTQYF TGTGCCATCAGTGAGTCGGTGGGATCATCGTCCCCAGATACGCAGTATTTT
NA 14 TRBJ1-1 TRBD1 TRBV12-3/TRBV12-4 CASSPAQGGTEAFF TGTGCCAGCAGTCCTGCACAGGGGGGCACTGAAGCTTTCTTT
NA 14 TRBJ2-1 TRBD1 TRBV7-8 CASSFPGQYNEQFF TGTGCCAGCAGCTTTCCGGGACAGTACAATGAGCAGTTCTTC
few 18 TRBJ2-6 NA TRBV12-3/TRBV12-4 CASRDGRRGPSGANVLTF TGTGCCAGCAGGGACGGCCGTAGGGGTCCCTCTGGGGCCAACGTCCTGACTTTC
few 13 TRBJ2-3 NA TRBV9 CASRGAPADTQYF TGTGCCAGCCGAGGAGCCCCCGCAGATACGCAGTATTTT
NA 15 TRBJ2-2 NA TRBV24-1 CATSDSGSGAGELFF TGTGCCACCAGTGATTCGGGCTCCGGGGCCGGGGAGCTGTTTTTT
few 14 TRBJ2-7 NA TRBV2 CASSEHGGSYEQYF TGTGCCAGCAGTGAGCACGGCGGCTCCTACGAGCAGTACTTC
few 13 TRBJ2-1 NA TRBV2 CASRELGYNEQFF TGTGCCAGCAGAGAACTAGGGTACAATGAGCAGTTCTTC
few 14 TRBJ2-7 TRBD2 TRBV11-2 CASSIAGGFYEQYF TGTGCCAGCAGTATAGCGGGGGGTTTTTACGAGCAGTACTTC
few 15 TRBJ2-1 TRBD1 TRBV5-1 CASSLGQGWRNEQFF TGCGCCAGCAGCTTAGGACAGGGGTGGAGGAATGAGCAGTTCTTC
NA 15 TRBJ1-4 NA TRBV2 CASSDHQSGNEKLFF TGTGCCAGCAGCGACCACCAAAGCGGGAATGAAAAACTGTTTTTT
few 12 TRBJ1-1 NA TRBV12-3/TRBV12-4 CASSFGIRKAFF TGTGCCAGCAGTTTCGGGATCAGGAAAGCTTTCTTT